This TCR beta chain was retrieved from a study of CD8 T cells in ankylosing spondylitis. Points from the study as a whole: Clones linked to disease were reported to show significant enrichment in matched ankylosing spondylitis synovial fluid. A subset of motif variants has previously been described in the synovial fluid and blood of reactive arthritis. Those disease-linked clones were CD8+; they were also relatively rare in peripheral blood. Among TCR beta sequences, a motif of fewer than 10 highly homologous variants appeared characteristic of ankylosing spondylitis blood.

TCRdb reprocessed the 5' RACE reads with MiXCR, giving one entry per CDR3 protein. Of 350,000 or so distinct CDR3 sequences listed, around a tenth are singletons. The junction had 3 bases not matched to a gene; V was cut back by 4 bases and J by 8 bases. The CDR3 loop spans 13 amino acids. This clonotype has just a few counts. Its specificity is unknown. This chain joins TRBV12-3 or TRBV12-4 and TRBJ2-3, with 10 bases lining up with TRBD1. The clonotype was recovered from a female donor with ankylosing spondylitis or in good health (not recorded which). Specimen: blood, either unsorted or a sorted T cell fraction (not recorded which). CDR3 in amino acids: CASSWGTGVTQYF. The CDR3 coding sequence is TGTGCCAGCAGTTGGGGGACAGGGGTTACGCAGTATTTT.